These T cell receptor beta chains were read from a single sample in a study of metastatic and nonmetastatic thyroid tumors. TCRdb used MiXCR to call clones anew from the PCR reads. In the table there are about 92,000 clones, 15% of which are singletons. The specimen was blood. The receptors shown here come from a female donor with papillary thyroid cancer or a benign thyroid nodule (not recorded which). Some clones in this sample may be carry-over from other donors' samples. Each CDR3 is given with its conserved first and last residue. The order of the fields is D gene, clone size, V gene, J gene, CDR3 DNA, CDR3 protein. A D gene is named only where the DNA matches it firmly. Clone size is given for some rows only: seen once, a few or many times, or a class if the clone is expanded.

-	many	TRBV11-2	TRBJ2-1	TGTGCCAGCAGCTTAGAAACGGGGGGCTGGAATGAGCAGTTCTTC	CASSLETGGWNEQFF
TRBD1	many	TRBV28	TRBJ1-2	TGTGCCAGCAGGTTGCTTGGGACAGCTCTTAGCTACACCTTC	CASRLLGTALSYTF
-	many	TRBV7-3	TRBJ1-2	TGTGCCAGCACCCCCGACAGTCATGGTTATGGCTACACCTTC	CASTPDSHGYGYTF
-	many	TRBV10-1	TRBJ1-2	TGCGCCAGCAGTGACGCCGATGGCTACACCTTC	CASSDADGYTF
-	-	TRBV6-2/TRBV6-3	TRBJ1-5	TGTGCCAGCAGCCAGGTACGTTTTAGCAATCAGCCCCAGCATTTT	CASSQVRFSNQPQHF
-	many	TRBV11-1	TRBJ1-3	TGTGCCAGCAGCACGGAAGTACGATACTCTGGAAACACCATATATTTT	CASSTEVRYSGNTIYF
TRBD2	few	TRBV25-1	TRBJ2-3	TGTGCCAGTATCCCACTAGCGGGGGAATTAGATACGCAGTATTTT	CASIPLAGELDTQYF
TRBD1	many	TRBV11-2	TRBJ2-2	TGTGCCAGCAGCCCGGGGACAGGCTGGGGGGTGGGGGAGCTGTTTTTT	CASSPGTGWGVGELFF
-	-	TRBV18	TRBJ2-1	TGTGCCAGCTCACCACTGGGGGGAGAATACAATGAGCAGTTCTTC	CASSPLGGEYNEQFF
-	many	TRBV20-1	TRBJ2-7	TGCAGTGCTAGAGACCGGGACTTGCCCTACGAGCAGTACTTC	CSARDRDLPYEQYF
TRBD2	many	TRBV6-1	TRBJ2-5	TGTGCCAGCAGCACCCCAGCGGGGGGGCAAGAGACCCAGTACTTC	CASSTPAGGQETQYF
TRBD1	few	TRBV27	TRBJ2-7	TGTGCCAGCATTCCCCCCGGGACAGAAAGCTTCTACGAGCAGTACTTC	CASIPPGTESFYEQYF
-	-	TRBV11-1	TRBJ2-3	TGTGCCAGTAGCTTAGTTGGGCGGGGAGGCACAGATACGCAGTATTTT	CASSLVGRGGTDTQYF
-	few	TRBV10-1	TRBJ2-7	TGCGCCAGCAGTGATGAACATGGATGGAACGAGCAGTACTTC	CASSDEHGWNEQYF
-	many	TRBV5-1	TRBJ2-1	TGCGCCAGCAGCTTAGTCGGCGCCAGACGCTACAATGAGCAGTTCTTC	CASSLVGARRYNEQFF
-	many	TRBV4-1	TRBJ1-1	TGCGCCAGCAGCCATTTCCCGAACACTGAAGCTTTCTTT	CASSHFPNTEAFF
TRBD1	many	TRBV28	TRBJ1-1	TGTGCCAGCAGTTCACAGGGGGCCGGGAACACTGAAGCTTTCTTT	CASSSQGAGNTEAFF
TRBD1	many	TRBV2	TRBJ1-3	TGTGCCAGCAGTACCGACAGGGGCTCTGGAAACACCATATATTTT	CASSTDRGSGNTIYF
-	-	TRBV2	TRBJ1-1	TGTGCCAGCCGTTGGGGGGTTCGGATTGAATCTTTCTTT	CASRWGVRIESFF
-	few	TRBV28	TRBJ2-1	TGTGCCAGCAGTCCGCCCCTCTCGGCGGGAAACAATGAGCAGTTCTTC	CASSPPLSAGNNEQFF
TRBD1	many	TRBV27	TRBJ2-7	TGTGCCAGCACCGGGACAGGCGGAGGCGAGCAGTACTTC	CASTGTGGGEQYF
-	many	TRBV5-1	TRBJ2-1	TGCGCCAGCAGACCTCTCAGCGTCTCCTACAATGAGCAGTTCTTC	CASRPLSVSYNEQFF
-	many	TRBV5-4	TRBJ1-2	TGTGCCAGCAGCTATGGGTTAGGGTTTGGCTACACCTTC	CASSYGLGFGYTF
-	many	TRBV5-8	TRBJ1-1	TGTGCCAGCAGCTTGAGGCAGCTGAACACTGAAGCTTTCTTT	CASSLRQLNTEAFF
TRBD2	few	TRBV6-2/TRBV6-3	TRBJ2-3	TGTGCCAGCAGAACAACTAGCGGGGACACAGATATTCAGTATTTT	CASRTTSGDTDIQYF
TRBD1	many	TRBV6-4	TRBJ2-1	TGTGCCAGCAGTCGAGAAAGTCCGGGACAGGGGGGCAATGAGCAGTTCTTC	CASSRESPGQGGNEQFF
-	-	TRBV28	TRBJ2-7	TGTGCCAGCAGTTTTAATAGTACTCTCAGGGGTTACGAGCAGTACTTC	CASSFNSTLRGYEQYF
-	-	TRBV5-8	TRBJ2-4	TGTGCCAGCAACGGGGGTGCCAAAAACATTCAGTACTTC	CASNGGAKNIQYF
-	many	TRBV28	TRBJ1-5	TGTGCCAGCTGTTCATCTAGAATGACCCAGCATTTT	CASCSSRMTQHF
-	many	TRBV4-2	TRBJ2-6	TGTGCCAGCAGCCAAGATACAGGCTCTGGGGCCAACGTCCTGACTTTC	CASSQDTGSGANVLTF
-	many	TRBV5-1	TRBJ2-2	TGCGCCAGCAGTCATCGGGCGAACACCGGGGAGCTGTTTTTT	CASSHRANTGELFF
-	many	TRBV30	TRBJ1-5	TGTGCCTGGAGTGTACTGACCCACCATCAGCCCCAGCATTTT	CAWSVLTHHQPQHF
-	many	TRBV6-1	TRBJ2-5	TGTGCCAGCAACGAGGGAGTGGGGGGGCTTGAGACCCAGTACTTC	CASNEGVGGLETQYF
TRBD2	many	TRBV6-4	TRBJ2-1	TGTGCCACCGCTCCAGAGGCGGGGGGTTTCTACAATGAGCAGTTCTTC	CATAPEAGGFYNEQFF
TRBD1	many	TRBV9	TRBJ2-7	TGTGCCAGACCAAGACAGGGGCGATACTACGAGCAGTACTTC	CARPRQGRYYEQYF
-	many	TRBV6-1	TRBJ2-7	TGTGCCAGCAGCCAGGGACCCCCCTACGAGCAGTACTTC	CASSQGPPYEQYF
-	many	TRBV10-1	TRBJ2-7	TGCGCCAGCAGTGAGTCGGGACGGGACTACGAGCAGTACTTC	CASSESGRDYEQYF
-	many	TRBV7-6	TRBJ1-1	TGTGCCAGCAGCTCCCGGGCCGGGGACACTGAAGCTTTCTTT	CASSSRAGDTEAFF
-	many	TRBV29-1	TRBJ1-1	TGCAGCGTTTCTCTTGACAGTAACACTGAAGCTTTCTTT	CSVSLDSNTEAFF
TRBD2	many	TRBV28	TRBJ2-5	TGTGCCAGCAGTCGGGGGGGAGAGACCCAGTACTTC	CASSRGGETQYF
TRBD1	many	TRBV28	TRBJ2-1	TGTGCCAGCAGTCCCACCGACAGGGACAATGAGCAGTTCTTC	CASSPTDRDNEQFF
TRBD1	many	TRBV20-1	TRBJ1-1	TGCAGTGCCCAGGGGGTCGGGGAAGCTTTCTTT	CSAQGVGEAFF
TRBD1	many	TRBV10-2	TRBJ1-5	TGCGCCAGCAGTGAGGGGAAACAGGGGGCGAGAAATCAGCCCCAGCATTTT	CASSEGKQGARNQPQHF
TRBD2	-	TRBV7-8	TRBJ2-7	TGTGCCAGCAGCTTAAGGGGGACTAGCGGGGCGCACGAGCAGTACTTC	CASSLRGTSGAHEQYF
-	many	TRBV5-1	TRBJ2-1	TGCGCCAGCAGCTTGTTCAGGGGATCCTACAATGAGCAGTTCTTC	CASSLFRGSYNEQFF